This T cell receptor (beta chain) was identified in a study of CXCR3-negative and CXCR3-positive naive CD8 T cells. Findings and caveats of the study: The TRBV-TRBJ usage of naive CXCR3-negative and CXCR3-positive cells was similar, but that of memory cells differed. Hydrophobicity of TRB CDR3s was greater in CXCR3-positive naive cells than in CXCR3-negative naive cells.

Comment on this clonotype: Antigen unknown.

Looked up from germline, CDR1 is MNHEY and CDR2 is SVGAGI. The CDR3 extends over 16 amino acids. Through 5' RACE with UMI labels, the TRB cDNA libraries were prepared. TCRdb processed the 5' RACE reads again and assigns one entry to each CDR3 protein, with no DNA. The table lists roughly 26,000 distinct CDR3 sequences. Sequencing was carried out using naive CXCR3- CD8+ T cells from blood. Subset noted: CD45RO-CCR7+CD27+CD95- naive CD8+ T cells lacking CXCR3 (TNR3-). This sequence was found in a human donor in good health. Some clones in this sample may be carry-over from other donors' samples. J is TRBJ2-1 and V is TRBV6-5; the TRBD2 assignment by TCRdb is unverifiable without DNA. The CDR3 sequence: CASSYHGLAGYNEQFF.